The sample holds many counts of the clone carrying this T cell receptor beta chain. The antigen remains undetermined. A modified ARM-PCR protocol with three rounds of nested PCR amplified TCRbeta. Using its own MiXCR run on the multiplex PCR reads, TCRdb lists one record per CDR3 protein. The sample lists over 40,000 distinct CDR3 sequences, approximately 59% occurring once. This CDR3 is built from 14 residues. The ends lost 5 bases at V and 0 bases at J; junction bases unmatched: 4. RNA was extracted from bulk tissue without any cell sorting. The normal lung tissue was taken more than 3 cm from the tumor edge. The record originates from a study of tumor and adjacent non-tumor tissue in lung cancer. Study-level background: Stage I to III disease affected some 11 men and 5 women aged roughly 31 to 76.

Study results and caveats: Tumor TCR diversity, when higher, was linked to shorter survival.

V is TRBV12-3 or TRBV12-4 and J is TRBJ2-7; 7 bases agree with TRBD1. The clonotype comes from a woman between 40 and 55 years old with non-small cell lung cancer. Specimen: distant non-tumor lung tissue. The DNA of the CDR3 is TGTGCCAGCAGTCCACAGGGGCTCTCCTACGAGCAGTACTTC. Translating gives CASSPQGLSYEQYF.